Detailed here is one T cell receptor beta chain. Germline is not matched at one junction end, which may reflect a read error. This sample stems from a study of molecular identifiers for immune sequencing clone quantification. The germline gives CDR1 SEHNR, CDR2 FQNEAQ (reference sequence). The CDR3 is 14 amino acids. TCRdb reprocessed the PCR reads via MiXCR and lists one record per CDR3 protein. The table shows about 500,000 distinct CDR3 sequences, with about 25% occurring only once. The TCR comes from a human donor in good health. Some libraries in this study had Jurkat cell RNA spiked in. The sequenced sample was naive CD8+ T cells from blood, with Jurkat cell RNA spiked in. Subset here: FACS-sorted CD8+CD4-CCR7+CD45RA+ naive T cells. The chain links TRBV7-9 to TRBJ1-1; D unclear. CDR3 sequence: CASSLTGVNIEAFF. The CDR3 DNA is TGTGCCAGCAGCTTAACCGGGGTCAACATTGAAGCTTTCTTT.